This T cell receptor beta chain came from a study of shared clonotypes between healthy human individuals. About the research overall: Researchers drew samples from a couple of women and a few men aged 18 to 49.

Comments on this clone: Its antigen is still unknown.

Per germline, CDR1 SEHNR and CDR2 FQNEAQ (reference sequence). CDR3 length: 17 residues. The ends lost 0 bases at V and 7 bases at J; junction bases unmatched: 7. Using immunoSEQ multiplex PCR, the repertoire was profiled, and TCRdb retains in-frame clones only, with some absent. The sample has about 2.5 million clones; around 92% are singletons. General observations from the study: Researchers found naive subsets generally carried larger estimated richness than memory subsets.

The TCR sequence derives from a young man in good health. Some clones in this sample may be carry-over from other donors' samples. The V gene is TRBV7-9, the J gene TRBJ2-1, with TRBD2 matching 12 bases. Specimen: naive CD4+ T cells from PBMCs. The subset is: CD45RA+ positively selected. Here the CDR3 reads CASSLAATSGRSNEQFF. CDR3 coding DNA: TGTGCCAGCAGCTTAGCGGCTACTAGCGGGAGGTCTAATGAGCAGTTCTTC.